These T cell receptor beta chains were read from a single sample in a study of cytomegalovirus exposure and HLA in healthy donors. Generated by immunoSEQ multiplex PCR, the TCRdb table keeps only in-frame clones and is missing some. The table lists 200,000 to 250,000 clones, about 85% of them singletons. The sample consisted of PBMCs. These TCRs come from a girl aged 2 to 9 in good health and CMV-seronegative. Each CDR3 is given with its conserved first and last residue. D genes are given only for firm matches. Some rows have no size entry. The others give once, few or many, or a class for an expanded clone.

clone_size	j_call	v_call	cdr3_length	d_call	cdr3_nt	cdr3_aa
.	TRBJ2-7	TRBV5-5	15	TRBD1	TGTGCCAGCAGCTTGCCGGGACAGGGGGTTTACGAGCAGTACTTC	CASSLPGQGVYEQYF
once	TRBJ2-1	TRBV5-4	13	.	TGTGCCAGCAGCTTTCCGGGTGAGGGTGAGCAGTTCTTC	CASSFPGEGEQFF
.	TRBJ1-4	TRBV6-5	12	.	TGTGCCAGCAGTCGCTATGTTGAAAAACTGTTTTTT	CASSRYVEKLFF
.	TRBJ2-1	TRBV11-2	15	TRBD1	TGTGCCAGCAGCTCCATCTCGGGACAGCTCAATGAGCAGTTCTTC	CASSSISGQLNEQFF
once	TRBJ2-7	TRBV23-1	16	.	TGCGCCAGCAGCCAAGGGGGGAACAGGCTAACCTACGAGCAGTACTTC	CASSQGGNRLTYEQYF
.	TRBJ1-4	TRBV6-5	14	.	TGTGCCAGCAGTTACGCGGGTGGGAATAGAAAACTGTTTTTT	CASSYAGGNRKLFF
.	TRBJ1-2	TRBV9	14	.	TGTGCCAGCAGCGTAGCAGGGGAAGGCTATGGCTACACCTTC	CASSVAGEGYGYTF
.	TRBJ2-1	TRBV27	14	TRBD2	TGTGCCAGCCTCAAGCGGGAGGGCCGAAATGAGCAGTTCTTC	CASLKREGRNEQFF
.	TRBJ2-1	TRBV18	14	.	TGTGCCAGCTCACGACACCCGAAACTAGTGGAGCAGTTCTTC	CASSRHPKLVEQFF
.	TRBJ2-3	TRBV19	18	TRBD2	TGTGCCAGTAGTATAGGGACTAGCGCCGCCTCTAGCACAGATACGCAGTATTTT	CASSIGTSAASSTDTQYF
.	TRBJ2-5	TRBV5-5	16	TRBD1	TGTGCCAGCAGCTTGGAGGACAGGGGGTTCCAAGAGACCCAGTACTTC	CASSLEDRGFQETQYF
.	TRBJ2-2	TRBV10-3	16	TRBD2	TGTGCCATCAGTGAGTCGGGAGGGTATAACACCGGGGAGCTGTTTTTT	CAISESGGYNTGELFF
.	TRBJ2-7	TRBV6-6	15	.	TGTGCCAGCAGAGCGATCGGACGGGGTTTGCACGAGCAGTACTTC	CASRAIGRGLHEQYF
.	TRBJ1-3	TRBV15	15	.	TGTGCCACCAGCAGAACCCGGACAGCTGGAAACACCATATATTTT	CATSRTRTAGNTIYF
.	TRBJ1-6	TRBV13	16	.	TGTGCCAGCAGCTTAAGAGGGGGACGGCCTGGTTCACCCCTCCACTTT	CASSLRGGRPGSPLHF
.	TRBJ2-2	TRBV5-5	14	.	TGTGCCAGCAGCTTGGTATTGAACACCGGGGAGCTGTTTTTT	CASSLVLNTGELFF
.	TRBJ2-7	TRBV5-1	16	TRBD2	TGCGCCAGCAGCACGGGGACTAGCGGGGTCTCCTACGAGCAGTACTTC	CASSTGTSGVSYEQYF
.	TRBJ2-5	TRBV6-5	14	.	TGTGCCAGCAGTGCAACTAGCCTGATGGAGACCCAGTACTTC	CASSATSLMETQYF
.	TRBJ2-1	TRBV21-1	13	.	TGTGCCAGCAGCAGGGGACTAGGGAATGAGCAGTTCTTC	CASSRGLGNEQFF
.	TRBJ1-2	TRBV9	14	TRBD1	TGTGCCAGCAGCGGACAGGGCAAAAAACTTGGCTACACCTTC	CASSGQGKKLGYTF
.	TRBJ2-1	TRBV5-1	13	TRBD1	TGCGCCACCCCGGGACAGGCCTACAATGAGCAGTTCTTC	CATPGQAYNEQFF
.	TRBJ1-5	TRBV5-8	16	.	TGTGCCAGCAGTCATACCCCCGGGACACCGAATCAGCCCCAGCATTTT	CASSHTPGTPNQPQHF
.	TRBJ1-6	TRBV2	16	.	TGTGCCAGCACCCCCGGGACTCAACCCTTAAATTCACCCCTCCACTTT	CASTPGTQPLNSPLHF
.	TRBJ1-1	TRBV27	16	.	TGTGCCAGCACCAGACTAACGGGGGGTTCGGGCACTGAAGCTTTCTTT	CASTRLTGGSGTEAFF
once	TRBJ2-7	TRBV5-8	15	.	TGTGCCAGCAGCTTGGATGGGGGACTCTCCTACGAGCAGTACTTC	CASSLDGGLSYEQYF
.	TRBJ1-1	TRBV10-3	14	.	TGTGCCATCAGTGATCCGGGGGGCAAAACTGAAGCTTTCTTT	CAISDPGGKTEAFF
.	TRBJ2-1	TRBV2	15	.	TGTGCCAGCAGTGGGAGAGGGACACTCTCGGGTGAGCAGTTCTTC	CASSGRGTLSGEQFF
.	TRBJ2-5	TRBV7-9	14	TRBD2	TGTGCCAGCAGCTTAGTAGCGGGAGGGGAGACCCAGTACTTC	CASSLVAGGETQYF
.	TRBJ2-3	TRBV5-1	13	.	TGCGCCAGCAGCCCCCGGGAGAAAGATACGCAGTATTTT	CASSPREKDTQYF
.	TRBJ1-6	TRBV30	13	.	TGTGCCTGGAGTAAAGGGGGTAATTCACCCCTCCACTTT	CAWSKGGNSPLHF
once	TRBJ1-3	TRBV14	16	.	TGTGCCAGCAGCCAGATGACAGCCCTCTCTGGAAACACCATATATTTT	CASSQMTALSGNTIYF
.	TRBJ2-4	TRBV4-2	14	TRBD1	TGTGCCAGCAGCCGACAGGGGCCCAAAAACATTCAGTACTTC	CASSRQGPKNIQYF
.	TRBJ1-1	TRBV12-5	15	.	TGTGCTAGTGGTTTGATAGGGGCCCCGAACACTGAAGCTTTCTTT	CASGLIGAPNTEAFF
.	TRBJ1-5	TRBV30	14	.	TGTGCCTGGACCCCCGGTCGGGGGGATCAGCCCCAGCATTTT	CAWTPGRGDQPQHF
few	TRBJ1-5	TRBV7-2	13	.	TGTGCCAGCAGCCTTGAGGATGGGCAGCCCCAGCATTTT	CASSLEDGQPQHF
.	TRBJ2-7	TRBV4-1	13	.	TGCGCCAGCAGCCAACGTCTACTCTACGAGCAGTACTTC	CASSQRLLYEQYF
.	TRBJ2-3	TRBV6-6	16	.	TGTGCCAGCAGTCATACGGATCCACCTAGGGGGGATACGCAGTATTTT	CASSHTDPPRGDTQYF
once	TRBJ2-7	TRBV19	14	.	TGTGCCAGTAGTAACATGGGGAGCTCCTACGAGCAGTACTTC	CASSNMGSSYEQYF
.	TRBJ2-7	TRBV2	17	TRBD2	TGTGCCAGCAGTGATGGGCTAGCGGGGGATCTCTCCTACGAGCAGTACTTC	CASSDGLAGDLSYEQYF
.	TRBJ2-1	TRBV6-5	14	TRBD2	TGTGCCATAAGACTAGCGGGAGATAGGGATGAGCAGTTCTTC	CAIRLAGDRDEQFF
few	TRBJ2-6	TRBV18	18	TRBD2	TGTGCCAGCTCACCACAAGGGACTATGAGCTCTGGGGCCAACGTCCTGACTTTC	CASSPQGTMSSGANVLTF
.	TRBJ1-1	TRBV15	18	TRBD1	TGTGCCACCAGCAGAGCGGGGACAGGGGGCTTACGCAGGACTGAAGCTTTCTTT	CATSRAGTGGLRRTEAFF
few	TRBJ2-4	TRBV7-9	13	TRBD1	TGTGCCAGCAGCTCGGACAGGGCAAACATTCAGTACTTC	CASSSDRANIQYF
.	TRBJ2-7	TRBV10-1	13	.	TGCGCCAGCAGTGAGACGAGAACCTACGAGCAGTACTTC	CASSETRTYEQYF
.	TRBJ1-5	TRBV11-2	15	TRBD1	TGTGCCAGCAGCATACAGGGGCCTTTCGATCAGCCCCAGCATTTT	CASSIQGPFDQPQHF
.	TRBJ1-1	TRBV14	14	.	TGTGCCAGCAGCCAAAGGGGGGGGAACACTGAAGCTTTCTTT	CASSQRGGNTEAFF
.	TRBJ1-5	TRBV6-1	14	.	TGTGCCAGCAGTGAAGCGGAGGGGAATCAGCCCCAGCATTTT	CASSEAEGNQPQHF
.	TRBJ2-7	TRBV2	14	TRBD1	TGTGCCAGCAGAAGGGACAGGTCTGGCTACGAGCAGTACTTC	CASRRDRSGYEQYF